This TCR beta chain was sequenced for a study of blood T cell repertoires in COVID-19. Study as a whole: Some COVID-19 samples were acute and others convalescent; all came from the United States, Italy and Spain.

Per the authors' pipeline: The authors estimated nucleated cell counts from reference gene primer amplification. Measured with immunoSEQ multiplex PCR; TCRdb has only the in-frame clones, and not every one. The V and J calls and clone size come from that table; D and trimming were worked out from the DNA. The sample holds 180,000 or so clones, roughly 89% seen once. Those enrolled, adults aged roughly 18 to 90 years, came from about two dozen US areas. Cohort allocation depended upon clinical history that participants reported. The CDR3 is 14 amino acids. V dropped 1 base and J dropped 4 bases, with 7 bases sitting between them. The germline gives CDR1 KGHSH, CDR2 LQKENI.

The source of this sequence is a woman aged 40 to 55 with acute COVID-19. The sample comprised PBMCs or T cells enriched from blood (not recorded which). This chain uses TRBV18 with TRBJ1-4, with D unresolved. The CDR3 nucleotides are TGTGCCAGCTCACCACGGGGAGGTAATGAAAAACTGTTTTTT. Its protein is CASSPRGGNEKLFF.